Listed below are T cell receptor beta chains from one sample, sequenced in a study of T cell responses to AZD1222 COVID-19 vaccine. Repertoires were generated with immunoSEQ multiplex PCR, while TCRdb's copy carries only in-frame clones and drops some. In the table there are around 120,000 clones, approximately 88% of which are singletons. The input for sequencing was peripheral blood, taken on day 0 of AZD1222 vaccination. The origin of the receptors is an adult in good health. CDR3s leave out the opening cysteine and the closing phenylalanine or tryptophan. The order of the fields is J gene, V gene, CDR3 protein.

J gene: TRBJ1-2
V gene: TRBV28
CDR3 protein: ASITLGRPLGGYT

J gene: TRBJ1-6
V gene: TRBV27
CDR3 protein: ASSLEAGGLSPLH

J gene: TRBJ2-7
V gene: TRBV6-6
CDR3 protein: ASSTDRAYEQY

J gene: TRBJ2-3
V gene: TRBV20-1
CDR3 protein: SASKKGISTDTQY

J gene: TRBJ1-6
V gene: TRBV27
CDR3 protein: ASSSFGNYNSPLH

J gene: TRBJ1-2
V gene: TRBV6-5
CDR3 protein: ASSSPVGYGYT

J gene: TRBJ1-4
V gene: TRBV7-9
CDR3 protein: ASSARSGLPQNEKLF

J gene: TRBJ1-1
V gene: TRBV6-6
CDR3 protein: ASIQSWTNTEAF

J gene: TRBJ1-1
V gene: TRBV15
CDR3 protein: ATSLDWVGQAF

J gene: TRBJ1-5
V gene: TRBV6-1
CDR3 protein: ASSEDYRQLNQPQH

J gene: TRBJ2-3
V gene: TRBV19
CDR3 protein: ASSTGQGRTDTQY

J gene: TRBJ1-2
V gene: TRBV5-4
CDR3 protein: ASSLDRSPTFYGYT

J gene: TRBJ2-6
V gene: TRBV10-2
CDR3 protein: ASSERGSGANVLT

J gene: TRBJ1-1
V gene: TRBV29-1
CDR3 protein: SVSRTGGPAF

J gene: TRBJ2-3
V gene: TRBV7-3
CDR3 protein: ASSSSVGAGAVDTQY

J gene: TRBJ1-2
V gene: TRBV7-2
CDR3 protein: ASSLVARSGYT

J gene: TRBJ2-1
V gene: TRBV2
CDR3 protein: ASTPVASIAYNEQF

J gene: TRBJ1-1
V gene: TRBV18
CDR3 protein: ASSPRKGRGNTEAF

J gene: TRBJ2-2
V gene: TRBV5-8
CDR3 protein: ASSLNRGSGELF

J gene: TRBJ1-2
V gene: TRBV5-1
CDR3 protein: ASSLPGEGYT

J gene: TRBJ1-5
V gene: TRBV3-1/TRBV3-2
CDR3 protein: ASSQEQGRGPQH

J gene: TRBJ1-1
V gene: TRBV18
CDR3 protein: ASSLKTGNTEAF

J gene: TRBJ1-2
V gene: TRBV6-5
CDR3 protein: ASSPLRGDYGYT

J gene: TRBJ2-5
V gene: TRBV25-1
CDR3 protein: ASLHSGEETQY